The 13 T cell receptor beta chains below all came from one sample that was sequenced in a study of OX40 agonist ivuxolimab in advanced cancers. Libraries were prepared by immunoSEQ multiplex PCR; TCRdb keeps only in-frame clonotypes and omits some of them. The repertoire holds 70,000 to 85,000 clones, with about 93% as singletons. The sequencing used CD4+ or CD8+ T cells sorted from blood, collected in a trial of the OX40 agonist ivuxolimab. These receptors were taken from an adult with an advanced solid tumor such as melanoma, head and neck, liver or kidney cancer.

This chain joins TRBV6-5 and TRBJ2-2, with D possibly matching TRBD2 (7 bases). CDR1 and CDR2 (germline): MNHEY, SVGAGI. With 6 bases removed from V and 3 bases from J, the gap between germline ends came to 11 bases. The CDR3 is 14 residues long. For the CDR3, the DNA is TGTGCCAGCAGGGGGGGGGCGGACACCGGGGAGCTGTTTTTT. Translation gives CASRGGADTGELFF.

V usage is TRBV27 and J usage is TRBJ2-4; D not resolved. This CDR3 is built from 13 residues. Germline V gene data show CDR1 as MNHEY and CDR2 as SMNVEV (reference sequence). Trimming pared 3 bases from V and 6 bases from J, leaving 9 bases between. For the CDR3, the DNA is TGTGCCAGCAGTTTGACGTACGGAAACATTCAGTACTTC. Translated, it gives CASSLTYGNIQYF.

This chain joins TRBV13 and TRBJ2-7; TRBD1 is a possible D gene (5 bases). The germline V and J ends were trimmed by 4 bases and 0 bases, with 13 bases remaining between them. In germline, CDR1 is PRHDT, CDR2 FYEKMQ (reference sequence). The CDR3 runs to 15 residues. In DNA form, the CDR3 reads TGTGCCAGCAGCTCCAATAGAGACAGCTCCTACGAGCAGTACTTC. It is translated as CASSSNRDSSYEQYF. Full variable domain (outside the CDR3, taken from reference TRBV13 and TRBJ2-7): AAGVIQSPRHLIKEKRETATLKCYPIPRHDTVYWYQQGPGQDPQFLISFYEKMQSDKGSIPDRFSAQQFSDYHSELNMSSLELGDSALYFCASSSNRDSSYEQYFGPGTRLTVT.

V and J are TRBV28 and TRBJ2-7; D is uncertain. CDR3 length: 13 residues. Trimming pared 3 bases from V and 0 bases from J, leaving 6 bases between. CDR1 is MDHEN and CDR2 is SYDVKM in the germline V gene. CDR3 DNA sequence: TGTGCCAGCAGTTTTGGGATCTCCTACGAGCAGTACTTC. Translated, it gives CASSFGISYEQYF.

The chain is built from TRBV6-1 and TRBJ2-7; 14 bases match TRBD2. CDR3 size: 19 residues. V lost 2 bases, J lost 0 bases, and 9 bases stayed unmatched. The germline CDR1 and CDR2 sequences are MNHNS and SASEGT. CDR3 amino acids: CASSEFGLAGGLSSYEQYF. CDR3 bases: TGTGCCAGCAGTGAATTCGGACTAGCGGGAGGCCTAAGCTCCTACGAGCAGTACTTC.

The chain joins TRBV6-5 to TRBJ1-1; 9 nucleotides agree with TRBD1. Trimming removed 1 base from V and 5 bases from J; junction bases left unmatched: 5. Germline CDR1 MNHEY, CDR2 SVGAGI. The CDR3 has 15 amino acids. This CDR3 is CASSYYWDRATEAFF. The CDR3 region has the DNA TGTGCCAGCAGTTACTACTGGGACAGGGCAACTGAAGCTTTCTTT.

The rearrangement links TRBV28 to TRBJ2-1, with a possible D match to TRBD2 (5 bases). Germline V gene data show CDR1 as MDHEN and CDR2 as SYDVKM. This CDR3 is built from 16 residues. V gave up 5 bases and J gave up 3 bases, with 17 bases separating them. DNA of the CDR3: TGTGCCAGCAGTGCCTGGAGCGGCGAGCTCTACAATGAGCAGTTCTTC. It specifies CASSAWSGELYNEQFF.

The chain is built from TRBV9 and TRBJ2-7; D may be TRBD1 (5 bases). Germline loops: CDR1 SGDLS, CDR2 YYNGEE. The CDR3 has 14 residues. The V end lost 0 bases, the J end lost 1 base, and 8 bases lay between the germline ends. This CDR3 reads CASSVGSGSYEQYF. The CDR3, as DNA: TGTGCCAGCAGCGTAGGGTCAGGGTCCTACGAGCAGTACTTC.

The DNA for the CDR3 is TGTGCCAGCAGCTTAGGTAGCGGGGGGGCCCCAGATACGCAGTATTTT. Its protein product is CASSLGSGGAPDTQYF. The chain is built from TRBV7-9 and TRBJ2-3; 11 nucleotides line up with TRBD2. CDR3 length: 16 residues. Trimming at V came to 1 base and at J to 4 bases, leaving 4 bases not matched to a gene. Per the germline V gene, CDR1 is SEHNR and CDR2 is FQNEAQ (reference sequence).

The chain uses TRBV5-1 and TRBJ1-1, with a weak D call TRBD1 (5 bases). Germline-derived CDR1 and CDR2 are SGHRS and YFSETQ. The CDR3 spans 15 residues. With 4 bases removed from V and 2 bases from J, the gap between germline ends came to 15 bases. The CDR3 protein is CASSLLGQYNTEAFF. CDR3 DNA: TGCGCCAGCAGCCTATTAGGACAATACAACACTGAAGCTTTCTTT.

The chain recombines TRBV9 with TRBJ2-4, with D perhaps TRBD1 or TRBD2 (5 bases each). The CDR3 has 16 amino acids. Trimming stripped 4 bases from V and 4 bases from J, with 18 bases between. Germline-derived CDR1 and CDR2 are SGDLS and YYNGEE. The CDR3 is CASSFGTSGTKNIQYF. The CDR3 bases are TGTGCCAGCAGCTTCGGGACCTCGGGGACGAAAAACATTCAGTACTTC.

V gene TRBV7-2 combines with J gene TRBJ1-5; weak D call: TRBD1 (6 bases). V was clipped by 6 bases and J by 1 base, with 16 bases between them. The CDR3 is made up of 16 amino acids. Germline V gives CDR1 SGHTA, CDR2 FQGNSA. The CDR3 loop reads CASSSGGRWSNQPQHF. DNA of the CDR3: TGTGCCAGCAGTTCTGGGGGGCGATGGAGCAATCAGCCCCAGCATTTT.

V usage is TRBV27 and J usage is TRBJ1-2, with D possibly being TRBD1 (6 bases). Per germline, CDR1 MNHEY and CDR2 SMNVEV (reference sequence). This CDR3 is built from 13 residues. V dropped 3 bases and J dropped 7 bases, with 12 bases sitting between them. CDR3 region: CASSFGQGSGYTF. The CDR3 coding sequence is TGTGCCAGCAGTTTTGGGCAGGGGTCTGGCTACACCTTC.